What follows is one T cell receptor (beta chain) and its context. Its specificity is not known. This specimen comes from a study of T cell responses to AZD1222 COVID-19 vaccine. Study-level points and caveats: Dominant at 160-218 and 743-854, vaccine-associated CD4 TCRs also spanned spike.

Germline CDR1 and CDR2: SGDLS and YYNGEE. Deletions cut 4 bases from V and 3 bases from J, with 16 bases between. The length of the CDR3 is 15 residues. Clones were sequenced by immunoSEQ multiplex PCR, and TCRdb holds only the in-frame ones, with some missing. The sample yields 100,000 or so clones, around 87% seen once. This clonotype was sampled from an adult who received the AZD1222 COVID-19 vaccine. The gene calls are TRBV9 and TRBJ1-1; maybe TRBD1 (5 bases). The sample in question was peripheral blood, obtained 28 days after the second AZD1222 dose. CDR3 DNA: TGTGCCAGCAGCCCCCGAGGGGTAGCGGACACTGAAGCTTTCTTT. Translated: CASSPRGVADTEAFF.